Shown below are 31 T cell receptor beta chains from a single sample sequenced in a study of CD8 T cell repertoires and HIV-1 epitope variants. TCRdb's copy holds only in-frame clones and misses some; the assay was immunoSEQ multiplex PCR. This sample carries a few thousand clones, about 60% of them seen once, and the ten largest clones take almost 40%. No cognate antigen is known for these TCRs. Sequenced sample: cultured CD8+ T cells derived from PBMCs. The receptor set was obtained from a male donor with HIV.

The V call is TRBV5-6, the J call TRBJ2-1, with a possible D match to TRBD2 (6 bases). The CDR3 is 15 residues long. Trimming removed 2 bases from V and 8 bases from J, with 17 bases in between. Germline CDR1 reads SGHDT; CDR2 reads YYEEEE. The CDR3, as DNA: TGTGCCAGCAGCTTAGGTGGTCGGGGGAGGTATGAGCAGTTCTTC. Its protein product is CASSLGGRGRYEQFF.

The gene calls are TRBV2 and TRBJ1-2, with TRBD1 as a possible D gene (6 bases). The CDR3 is made up of 15 amino acids. Between the trimmed V and J ends, which lost 5 bases and 0 bases, there was a span of 13 bases. Germline V gene sequence: CDR1 SNHLY, CDR2 FYNNEI. CDR3 protein: CASSPQGPTNYGYTF. The CDR3 DNA follows: TGTGCCAGCAGTCCGCAGGGGCCGACTAACTATGGCTACACCTTC.

The V call is TRBV30, the J call TRBJ2-1; 9 positions agree with TRBD2. In germline, CDR1 is GTSNPN, CDR2 SVGIG (reference sequence). The CDR3 is 15 amino acids. V lost 1 base, J lost 5 bases, and 6 bases stayed unmatched. CDR3 DNA sequence: TGTGCCTGGAGTGCATCCCGGACTAGCGACAATGAGCAGTTCTTC. This codes for CAWSASRTSDNEQFF.

V and J are TRBV27 and TRBJ2-7, with D tentatively TRBD1 (5 bases). The CDR3 totals 14 residues. Germline V gene data show CDR1 as MNHEY and CDR2 as SMNVEV (reference sequence). V lost 0 bases, J lost 5 bases, and 11 bases lay in between. CDR3 in amino acids: CASSLSPTGHEQYF. CDR3 coding DNA: TGTGCCAGCAGTTTATCGCCTACAGGCCACGAGCAGTACTTC.

This clone was seen only a few times. The rearrangement joins TRBV2 to TRBJ2-7, with D unresolved. Looked up from germline, CDR1 is SNHLY and CDR2 is FYNNEI. The CDR3 length is 13 residues. Deletions cut 6 bases from V and 2 bases from J, with 11 bases between. CDR3 sequence: CASRDTGAYEQYF. DNA for the CDR3: TGTGCCAGCAGAGACACGGGCGCCTACGAGCAGTACTTC.

V and J are TRBV14 and TRBJ1-6, with D possibly TRBD1 on 5 matching bases. CDR3 length: 14 residues. The V gene lost 3 bases and the J gene lost 7 bases, with 10 bases spanning the gap. Germline CDR1 is SGHDN and CDR2 is FVKESK. The CDR3 DNA follows: TGTGCCAGCAGCCAGGGACGGGAAAATTCACCCCTCCACTTT. Amino acid sequence: CASSQGRENSPLHF.

The V gene is TRBV7-2, the J gene TRBJ1-4; maybe TRBD1 (5 bases). Germline V gene sequence: CDR1 SGHTA, CDR2 FQGNSA. CDR3 length equals 15 residues. The V end lost 0 bases, the J end lost 8 bases, and 13 bases lay between the germline ends. The CDR3 coding sequence is TGTGCCAGCAGCTTAGCTTCGGGGGGTGGAGAAAAACTGTTTTTT. This translates into CASSLASGGGEKLFF.

J is TRBJ2-3 and V is TRBV27, with 10 bases lining up with TRBD2. Trimming took 3 bases from V and 0 from J; bases not matched to a gene: 3. In germline, CDR1 is MNHEY, CDR2 SMNVEV (reference sequence). The CDR3 spans 16 residues. In DNA, the CDR3 is TGTGCCAGCAGTTTCCTGACTAGCGGGAGCACAGATACGCAGTATTTT. Amino acid sequence: CASSFLTSGSTDTQYF.

The sample holds a few counts of this clone. V gene TRBV7-9 combines with J gene TRBJ2-7; 8 nucleotides match TRBD1. The CDR3 consists of 15 residues. Germline values: CDR1 SEHNR, CDR2 FQNEAQ (reference sequence). V shed 5 bases, J shed 5 bases, and the junction held 11 bases outside the gene matches. DNA for the CDR3: TGTGCCAGCAGCGAGATTCAGGGGGCGATCAACGAGCAGTACTTC. It yields the protein CASSEIQGAINEQYF.

J is TRBJ1-4 and V is TRBV4-1; 7 bases match TRBD1. After removal of 0 bases from V and 0 bases from J, the junction contained 7 bases not matched to a gene. Germline CDR1 MGHRA, CDR2 YSYEKL. This CDR3 spans 18 amino acids. This chain's CDR3 is CASSQDGRGLATNEKLFF. For the CDR3, the DNA is TGCGCCAGCAGCCAAGATGGAAGGGGGCTTGCAACTAATGAAAAACTGTTTTTT.

The chain is built from TRBV6-5 and TRBJ2-2, with 9 bases lining up with TRBD1. CDR1 and CDR2 from the germline V gene are MNHEY and SVGAGI. The CDR3 extends over 15 amino acids. V gave up 0 bases and J gave up 5 bases; unmatched junction bases: 1. The CDR3 spells CASSYSGTGTGELFF. CDR3 in DNA: TGTGCCAGCAGTTACTCTGGGACAGGGACCGGGGAGCTGTTTTTT.

This clone was counted a few times. This chain joins TRBV19 and TRBJ2-7; no clear D gene. The CDR3 is 13 residues long. Germline assignment: CDR1 LNHDA and CDR2 SQIVND (reference sequence). V lost 3 bases to trimming and J lost 4 bases, with 10 bases between them. DNA of the CDR3: TGTGCCAGTAGTATTGGCCCGTTATACGAGCAGTACTTC. The encoded protein is CASSIGPLYEQYF.

The rearrangement links TRBV5-4 to TRBJ2-7; D not resolved. V was cut by 4 bases and J by 5 bases, with 10 bases left in between. Germline loops: CDR1 SGHNT, CDR2 YYREEE (reference sequence). The CDR3 loop spans 12 amino acids. CDR3 loop: CASSIAKDEQYF. The DNA for the CDR3 is TGTGCCAGCAGCATAGCCAAGGACGAGCAGTACTTC.

The chain uses TRBV27 and TRBJ2-2; 10 bases fit TRBD1. Germline CDR1 MNHEY, CDR2 SMNVEV (reference sequence). The CDR3 runs 18 residues. Trimming cost V 6 bases and J 3 bases; bases outside gene matches: 13. The CDR3 DNA follows: TGTGCCAGCAGCCCGAATCCCCCGGGACAGGGGCACACCGGGGAGCTGTTTTTT. Protein: CASSPNPPGQGHTGELFF.

There are a few counts of this clone. V and J are TRBV4-2 and TRBJ2-7; D not certain. The CDR3 is 13 residues long. Germline lookup yields CDR1 LGHNA and CDR2 YNFKEQ. The V and J ends lost 0 bases and 7 bases respectively, with 10 bases between them. This CDR3 reads CASSQEVGLEQYF. CDR3 nucleotides: TGTGCCAGCAGCCAAGAGGTAGGGTTAGAGCAGTACTTC.

The V gene is TRBV4-1, the J gene TRBJ2-7, with D possibly being TRBD1 (6 bases). Trimming took off 0 bases at V and 3 bases at J, with 12 bases between the two ends. CDR3 size: 15 residues. Germline loops: CDR1 MGHRA, CDR2 YSYEKL. Here the CDR3 reads CASSQDQTGFYEQYF. The CDR3 region has the DNA TGCGCCAGCAGCCAAGATCAGACAGGATTCTACGAGCAGTACTTC.

This chain links TRBV7-3 with TRBJ2-2; 13 bases align to TRBD2. This CDR3 spans 17 amino acids. From germline, CDR1 is SGHTA and CDR2 FQGTGA. Trimming cost V 5 bases and J 2 bases; bases outside gene matches: 5. CDR3 in amino acids: CASSPLAGGPNTGELFF. The DNA for the CDR3 is TGTGCCAGCAGCCCACTAGCGGGGGGGCCCAACACCGGGGAGCTGTTTTTT.

This rearrangement joins TRBV6-5 to TRBJ2-7; 9 bases line up with TRBD2. The CDR3 contains 13 residues. J was trimmed by 4 bases and V by 3 bases; bases with no gene match: 1. Germline assignment: CDR1 MNHEY and CDR2 SVGAGI. CDR3 region: CASSYAGGYEQYF. The CDR3 DNA follows: TGTGCCAGCAGTTATGCGGGAGGGTACGAGCAGTACTTC.

This chain links TRBV10-1 with TRBJ2-3; D is uncertain. The CDR3 has 15 amino acids. In germline, CDR1 is WNHNN, CDR2 SYGVQD (reference sequence). V lost 4 bases, J lost 5 bases, and 16 bases lay in between. The CDR3 sequence: CASSANSLLGDTQYF. In nucleotides, the CDR3 is TGCGCCAGCAGTGCAAATAGCCTCTTGGGAGATACGCAGTATTTT.

This rearrangement joins TRBV14 to TRBJ2-7, with a possible D match to TRBD2 (6 bases). CDR3 length: 16 residues. Per the germline V gene, CDR1 is SGHDN and CDR2 is FVKESK. The germline V and J ends were trimmed by 0 bases and 3 bases, with 15 bases remaining between them. The CDR3 is CASSQDRRDGDYEQYF. The CDR3 region has the DNA TGTGCCAGCAGCCAAGATCGGCGGGACGGGGACTACGAGCAGTACTTC.

The gene calls are TRBV5-1 and TRBJ1-6; TRBD1 agrees at 9 bases. V gave up 4 bases and J gave up 8 bases; unmatched junction bases: 7. CDR1 and CDR2 from the germline V gene are SGHRS and YFSETQ. The CDR3 loop spans 15 amino acids. CDR3 amino acids: CASSARDREDSPLHF. CDR3 bases: TGCGCCAGCAGCGCCCGGGACAGGGAAGATTCACCCCTCCACTTT.

J is TRBJ1-1 and V is TRBV5-8; D gene ambiguous. The CDR3 length is 12 residues. The V gene's germline CDR1 is SGHTS and CDR2 YDEGEE. Trimming took 0 bases from V and 10 from J, leaving 10 bases between them. The CDR3 nucleotides are TGTGCCAGCAGCTTGGGTGGAGGTAGAGCTTTCTTT. This codes for CASSLGGGRAFF.

The chain links TRBV5-4 to TRBJ2-1, with 14 bases matching TRBD2. The CDR3 runs to 19 residues. CDR1 SGHNT and CDR2 YYREEE come from the germline V gene (reference sequence). The V and J ends lost 4 bases and 1 base, in that order; junction bases with no gene match: 10. CDR3 loop: CASSGTGTSGSGSYNEQFF. CDR3 nucleotides: TGTGCCAGCAGCGGAACCGGGACTAGCGGGAGTGGGTCCTACAATGAGCAGTTCTTC.

This clone showed up just a few times. The chain uses TRBV7-2 and TRBJ2-1; TRBD2 might be the D (5 bases). The length of the CDR3 is 14 residues. Germline assignment: CDR1 SGHTA and CDR2 FQGNSA. Trimming took 5 bases from V and 6 from J, leaving 14 bases between them. The CDR3 bases are TGTGCCAGCAGCACTGTTCGGGAAACCAATGAGCAGTTCTTC. Its protein product is CASSTVRETNEQFF.

CDR3: CASKYVAPRNREKNIQYF. CDR3 nucleotides: TGTGCCAGCAAGTATGTAGCCCCCCGGAACCGGGAAAAAAACATTCAGTACTTC. J is TRBJ2-4 and V is TRBV5-6; D is possibly TRBD2 (5 bases). The CDR3 contains 18 residues. Germline CDR1 is SGHDT and CDR2 is YYEEEE. V was cut by 6 bases and J by 4 bases, with 26 bases left in between.

This chain links TRBV27 with TRBJ1-5, with TRBD1 as a possible D gene (6 bases). The germline V gene has CDR1 MNHEY and CDR2 SMNVEV (reference sequence). The length of the CDR3 is 16 residues. Trimming took 2 bases from V and 0 from J, leaving 11 bases between them. The DNA of the CDR3 is TGTGCCAGCAGTTTAGGGGGGGCAAATAGCAATCAGCCCCAGCATTTT. This codes for CASSLGGANSNQPQHF.

The table lists this clone with a few counts. The V call is TRBV4-3, the J call TRBJ2-7; 9 nucleotides line up with TRBD2. This CDR3 is built from 16 residues. Trimming took 0 bases from V and 3 from J; bases not matched to a gene: 6. Germline-derived CDR1 and CDR2 are LGHNA and YSLEER. The DNA for the CDR3 is TGCGCCAGCAGCCAAGAAGCCGGGACTAGCAACTACGAGCAGTACTTC. As protein: CASSQEAGTSNYEQYF.

By share, this clone ranks as medium-sized. The chain links TRBV5-1 to TRBJ2-7; D might be TRBD1 (5 bases). CDR3 length equals 12 residues. CDR1 is SGHRS, CDR2 YFSETQ, per germline. The ends were cut back, 7 bases at V and 1 base at J, with 9 bases in the middle. CDR3 sequence reads: CASEGDSYEQYF. Written as DNA, the CDR3 is TGCGCCAGCGAAGGGGATTCCTACGAGCAGTACTTC.

The V gene is TRBV4-2, the J gene TRBJ1-6; maybe TRBD1 (6 bases). The CDR3 covers 15 residues. V was pared by 0 bases and J by 8 bases, with 11 bases between. Per the germline V gene, CDR1 is LGHNA and CDR2 is YNFKEQ. DNA for the CDR3: TGTGCCAGCAGCCAAGATTTAGGACAGTATTCACCCCTCCACTTT. It codes for CASSQDLGQYSPLHF.

This CDR3 is CASSLYLAGGYEQYF. CDR3 DNA: TGTGCCAGCAGTTTATACCTAGCGGGGGGCTACGAGCAGTACTTC. This rearrangement joins TRBV27 to TRBJ2-7; the match to TRBD2 covers 11 bases. Losses at the gene ends were 1 base for V and 3 bases for J; bases not matched to a gene: 2. Germline V gene data show CDR1 as MNHEY and CDR2 as SMNVEV (reference sequence). This CDR3 region has 15 residues.

This chain joins TRBV7-8 and TRBJ2-1; D is unclear. The CDR3 is 14 residues long. From germline, CDR1 is SGHVS and CDR2 FQNEAQ. With 3 bases removed from V and 1 base from J, the gap between germline ends came to 7 bases. CDR3 region: CASSFLGSYNEQFF. CDR3 coding DNA: TGTGCCAGCAGCTTCCTGGGTTCCTACAATGAGCAGTTCTTC.